This T cell receptor (beta chain) was retrieved from a study of blood T cell repertoires in COVID-19 (TCRdb year 2020). Looking at the study overall: The collaborator samples originated in the United States, Italy and Spain and spanned the acute and convalescent phases of COVID-19. Subjects who had been exposed to COVID-19, were actively infected with it, or had recovered from it provided the deeply sampled blood TCRbeta repertoires that made up the dataset. The sample metadata nearly always contained a de-identified subject ID, COVID-19 status, age in years and sex. Where HLA class I and class II types were available, the types were taken from metadata supplied by the sample provider, not from assay-based typing. The repertoires were made available in a free public database intended to serve as a resource for research on the immune response to SARS-CoV-2. The material from the prospective study consisted of cDNA or gDNA derived from T cells, B-cell-depleted T cells, or PBMCs. The samples were drawn from the first 160 participants of the ongoing ImmuneRACE study and from 950 to 1,500 subjects provided by 6 global collaborators. Summary of the overall study and its limitations: How much clinical and demographic metadata was included differed by source and by participant, and the metadata was provided uncurated.

The immunoSEQ Assay, a bias-controlled multiplex PCR, was used to amplify TCRbeta CDR3 regions from genomic DNA. The authors' analysis ran thus. Within the assay, amplification of reference gene primers was used to estimate how many nucleated cells each sample contained. To quantify the absolute abundance of each unique TCRbeta CDR3 rearrangement, sequence reads were collapsed and filtered. Productive Simpson clonality was computed per sample as the square root of Simpson's diversity index over productive rearrangements. What TCRdb holds here is the immuneACCESS table cut down to in-frame rearrangements. Part of the clones is not present; checked against another copy, under half of the missing clones reflect an unresolved V gene, and the others are unexplained. That table is the source of V, J and clone size, and D and trimming were worked out from the DNA. The sample records tens of thousands of clones, around four fifths of which are singletons. The top ten constitute nearly 3.5% of the sample.

Each collaborating institution followed its own protocols to collect whole blood in K2EDTA tubes. Collaborator samples were shipped for TCRbeta analysis as frozen whole blood, isolated PBMCs, or DNA extracted from either sample type. This clone came up once. Its antigen target is currently unknown. No per-base quality is available; no much larger clone lies one base away. Here V drops 4 bases and J drops 8 bases, and the junction holds 19 bases not matched to any gene. Reading the germline V gene gives CDR1 MNHNS and CDR2 SASEGT. Including cysteine and phenylalanine, the CDR3 has 18 amino acids. This entry keeps only the CDR3 DNA: 54 bases, framed from base 1.

The TCR originated in a man aged 50 to 59 with acute or convalescent COVID-19. Sequencing was carried out using peripheral blood. The chain couples TRBV6-1 to TRBJ1-5; TRBD1 fits 8 bases in the junction. The bases are TGTGCCAGCAGTGGAACCGGACAGGGTCCCTCGGTCGGGAAGCCCCAGCATTTT. This translates into CASSGTGQGPSVGKPQHF.